A selection of T cell receptor beta chains follows, all from one sample in a study of T cell responses to AZD1222 COVID-19 vaccine. Here immunoSEQ multiplex PCR was the method, and the copy in TCRdb shows in-frame clones only, minus some. The profile shows around 150,000 clones, about nine tenths of them singletons. The sample was peripheral blood, taken on day 0 of AZD1222 vaccination. These receptors originate from an adult in good health. The CDR3 runs from the conserved cysteine through the conserved F or W. A D gene is named only where the DNA matches it firmly.

V,D,J,CDR3
TRBV29-1,.,TRBJ2-3,CSVEWWGGGHQDTQYF
TRBV30,.,TRBJ1-3,CAWSTSPGNSGNTIYF
TRBV27,TRBD1,TRBJ2-1,CASSLRTGVYNEQFF
TRBV5-1,.,TRBJ2-4,CASSLGDRQNIQYF
TRBV6-2/TRBV6-3,TRBD2,TRBJ2-1,CASSYSGLAGGKGNEQFF
TRBV19,.,TRBJ2-1,CASSTRATLYNEQFF
TRBV27,.,TRBJ1-3,CASSGDSSGNTIYF
TRBV30,TRBD1,TRBJ1-3,CAWGTGAVGNTIYF
TRBV19,TRBD1,TRBJ1-1,CASSQGATEAFF
TRBV2,.,TRBJ2-7,CASSVAGSFYEQYF
TRBV5-6,.,TRBJ2-3,CASSSPQGTSTDTQYF
TRBV10-3,TRBD1,TRBJ1-1,CAISDPPGTGAAFF
TRBV27,TRBD1,TRBJ1-2,CASSLPQGAGDGYTF
TRBV5-1,.,TRBJ2-1,CASTALAVSYNEQFF
TRBV25-1,TRBD1,TRBJ1-2,CASSSLDRENYGYTF
TRBV7-9,.,TRBJ1-2,CASSLEANYGYTF
TRBV30,.,TRBJ1-2,CAWSGSAGGYTF
TRBV6-6,.,TRBJ1-2,CASSPRGPSDIGYGYTF
TRBV29-1,.,TRBJ1-2,CSVSSRYGYTF
TRBV15,.,TRBJ1-1,CATSRDLSGEAFF
TRBV13,TRBD2,TRBJ2-7,CASSQRTSGRAVQYF
TRBV23-1,.,TRBJ1-5,CASTRGRVESNQPQHF
TRBV24-1,.,TRBJ1-5,CATSARGGNQPQHF
TRBV4-1,.,TRBJ2-5,CASPGRRETQYF
TRBV5-5,.,TRBJ1-2,CASSRGTFGGYGYTF
TRBV5-1,.,TRBJ1-1,CASSLNRGVNTEAFF
TRBV6-1,.,TRBJ2-6,CASSEPGANVLTF
TRBV6-2/TRBV6-3,TRBD2,TRBJ2-7,CASSYPRTSGNLLASYEQYF
TRBV2,TRBD1,TRBJ1-5,CASSGQGGYNQPQHF
TRBV6-6,.,TRBJ1-6,CASSYRDNGRLHF
TRBV3-1/TRBV3-2,.,TRBJ1-2,CASSIQPGSYGYTF
TRBV30,.,TRBJ1-5,CALRTGRGQPQHF
TRBV6-4,TRBD1,TRBJ1-1,CASSDSYAGGEAFF
TRBV9,.,TRBJ1-2,CASTNPGDYGYTF
TRBV14,.,TRBJ2-7,CASSQASRDPQFYEQYF
TRBV12-3/TRBV12-4,TRBD1,TRBJ1-1,CASSLQGLTEAFF
TRBV6-9,TRBD2,TRBJ2-7,CASYGFTSLERESHDYEQYF
TRBV19,.,TRBJ1-1,CASSIPGQRNTEAFF
TRBV7-9,TRBD2,TRBJ2-1,CASRNGRGATYNEQFF
TRBV27,.,TRBJ2-3,CASITSPTQYF
TRBV5-1,TRBD2,TRBJ2-7,CASSRGLAGSYEQYF
TRBV19,TRBD1,TRBJ1-6,CASSTRQGANSPLHF
TRBV7-3,TRBD2,TRBJ2-1,CASSSGLAGGNEQFF
TRBV19,.,TRBJ1-1,CASSTPRELLNTEAFF
TRBV27,TRBD1,TRBJ2-7,CASSPWTGSSYEQYF
TRBV7-9,TRBD2,TRBJ2-7,CASSSEALAGFF
TRBV7-8,.,TRBJ2-3,CASSTRRGSRTDTQYF
TRBV30,.,TRBJ2-5,CAWNAGETQYF
TRBV30,.,TRBJ1-2,CAWIRGDYGYTF
TRBV29-1,.,TRBJ1-1,CSVHRALNTEAFF
TRBV3-1/TRBV3-2,.,TRBJ2-1,CASSQGHEDLQYNEQFF
TRBV30,.,TRBJ1-2,CAWNVDGGGYTF
TRBV6-2/TRBV6-3,TRBD2,TRBJ2-2,CASSYKFGTSGKDTGELFF